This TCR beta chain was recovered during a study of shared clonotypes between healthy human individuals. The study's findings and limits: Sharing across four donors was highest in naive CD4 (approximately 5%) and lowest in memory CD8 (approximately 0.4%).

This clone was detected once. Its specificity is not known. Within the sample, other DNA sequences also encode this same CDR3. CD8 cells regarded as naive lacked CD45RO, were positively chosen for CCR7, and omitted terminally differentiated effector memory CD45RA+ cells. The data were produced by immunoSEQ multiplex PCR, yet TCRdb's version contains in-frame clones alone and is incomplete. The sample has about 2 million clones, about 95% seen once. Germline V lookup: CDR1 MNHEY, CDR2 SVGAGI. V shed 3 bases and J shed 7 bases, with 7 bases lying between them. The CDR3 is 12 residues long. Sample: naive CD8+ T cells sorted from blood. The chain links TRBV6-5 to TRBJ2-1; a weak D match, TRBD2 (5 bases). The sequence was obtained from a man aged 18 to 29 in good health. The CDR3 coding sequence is TGTGCCAGCAGTTATTCGGGGAATGAGCAGTTCTTC. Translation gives CASSYSGNEQFF.